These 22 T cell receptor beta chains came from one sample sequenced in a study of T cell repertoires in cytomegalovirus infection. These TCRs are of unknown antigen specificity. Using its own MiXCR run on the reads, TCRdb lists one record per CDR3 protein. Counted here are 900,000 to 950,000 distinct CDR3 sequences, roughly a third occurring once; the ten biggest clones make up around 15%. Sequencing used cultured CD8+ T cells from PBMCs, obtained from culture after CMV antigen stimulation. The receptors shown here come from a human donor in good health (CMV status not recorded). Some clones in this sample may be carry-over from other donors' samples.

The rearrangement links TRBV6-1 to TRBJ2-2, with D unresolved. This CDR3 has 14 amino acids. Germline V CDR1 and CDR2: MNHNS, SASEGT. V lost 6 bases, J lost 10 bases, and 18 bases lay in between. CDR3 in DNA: TGTGCCAGCAGAATTCCGGGCATTCCCGAGGAGCTGTTTTTT. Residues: CASRIPGIPEELFF.

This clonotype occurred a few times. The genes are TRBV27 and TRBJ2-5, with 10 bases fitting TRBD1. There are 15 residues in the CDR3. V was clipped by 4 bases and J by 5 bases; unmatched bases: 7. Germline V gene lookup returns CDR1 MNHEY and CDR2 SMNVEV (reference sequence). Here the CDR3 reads CASSSKTGGLETQYF. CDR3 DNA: TGTGCCAGCAGTTCGAAGACAGGGGGCTTGGAGACCCAGTACTTC.

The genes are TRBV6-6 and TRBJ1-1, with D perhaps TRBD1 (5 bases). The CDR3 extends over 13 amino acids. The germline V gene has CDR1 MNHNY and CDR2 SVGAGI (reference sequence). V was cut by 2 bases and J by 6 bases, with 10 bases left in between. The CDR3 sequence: CASSYGGRAEAFF. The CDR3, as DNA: TGTGCCAGCAGTTACGGGGGTAGGGCTGAAGCTTTCTTT.

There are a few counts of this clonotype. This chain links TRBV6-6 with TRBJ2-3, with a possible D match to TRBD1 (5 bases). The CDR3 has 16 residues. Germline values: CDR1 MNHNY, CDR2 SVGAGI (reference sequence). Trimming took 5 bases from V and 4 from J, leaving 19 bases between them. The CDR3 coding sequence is TGTGCCAGCAGTGGCAGGCAGGGATTTGTAGCAGATACGCAGTATTTT. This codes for CASSGRQGFVADTQYF.

CDR3 in amino acids: CASSEPAIRAGESPLHF. CDR3 nucleotides: TGTGCCAGCAGTGAACCCGCGATTAGGGCCGGAGAATCACCCCTCCACTTT. The chain carries TRBV6-1 and TRBJ1-6, with D hard to call. CDR3 length: 17 residues. With 2 bases removed from V and 10 bases from J, the gap between germline ends came to 21 bases. CDR1 MNHNS and CDR2 SASEGT come from the germline V gene.

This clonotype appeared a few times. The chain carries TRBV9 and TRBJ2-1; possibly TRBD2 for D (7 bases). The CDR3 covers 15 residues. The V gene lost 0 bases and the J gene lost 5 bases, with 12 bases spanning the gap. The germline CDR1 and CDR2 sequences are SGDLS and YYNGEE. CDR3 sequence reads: CASSVGGGGNNEQFF. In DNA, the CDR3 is TGTGCCAGCAGCGTAGGGGGAGGGGGGAACAATGAGCAGTTCTTC.

The CDR3 DNA reads as TGTGCCAGCAGCTTACAGGGTTTCGACGAAAAACTGTTTTTT. Protein product: CASSLQGFDEKLFF. V gene TRBV7-9 combines with J gene TRBJ1-4, with D possibly TRBD1 on 5 matching bases. Trimming shortened V by 2 bases and J by 8 bases, and 12 bases separated the two germline ends. CDR1 and CDR2 (germline): SEHNR, FQNEAQ (reference sequence). The CDR3 covers 14 residues. Full variable domain (rest looked up from reference TRBV7-9 and TRBJ1-4): DTGVSQNPRHKITKRGQNVTFRCDPISEHNRLYWYRQTLGQGPEFLTYFQNEAQLEKSRLLSDRFSAERPKGSFSTLEIQRTEQGDSAMYLCASSLQGFDEKLFFGSGTQLSVL.

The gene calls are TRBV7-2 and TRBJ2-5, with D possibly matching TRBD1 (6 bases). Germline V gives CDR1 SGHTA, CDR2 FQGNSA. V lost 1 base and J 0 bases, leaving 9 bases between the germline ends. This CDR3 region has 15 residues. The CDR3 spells CASSLVGANQETQYF. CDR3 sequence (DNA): TGTGCCAGCAGCTTAGTGGGGGCGAACCAAGAGACCCAGTACTTC.

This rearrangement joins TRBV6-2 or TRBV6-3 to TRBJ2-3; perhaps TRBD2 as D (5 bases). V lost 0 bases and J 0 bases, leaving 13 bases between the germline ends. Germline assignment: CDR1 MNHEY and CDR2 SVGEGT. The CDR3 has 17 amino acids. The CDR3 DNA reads TGTGCCAGCAGTTACTCTGAGCAAAGCGGCAGCACAGATACGCAGTATTTT. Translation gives CASSYSEQSGSTDTQYF.

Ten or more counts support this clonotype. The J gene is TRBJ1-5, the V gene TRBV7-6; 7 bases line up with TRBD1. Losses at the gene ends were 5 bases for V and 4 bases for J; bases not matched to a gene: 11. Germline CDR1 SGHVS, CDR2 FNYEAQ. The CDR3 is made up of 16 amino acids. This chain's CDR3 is CASSPGGAFGNQPQHF. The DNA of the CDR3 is TGTGCCAGCAGCCCAGGGGGGGCATTCGGAAATCAGCCCCAGCATTTT.

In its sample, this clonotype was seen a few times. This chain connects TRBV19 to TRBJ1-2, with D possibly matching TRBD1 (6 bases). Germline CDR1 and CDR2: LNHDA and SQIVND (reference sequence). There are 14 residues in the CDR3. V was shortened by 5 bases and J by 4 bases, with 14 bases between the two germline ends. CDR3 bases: TGTGCCAGTAGTCACGGGGGCGTTTTCTATGGCTACACCTTC. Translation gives CASSHGGVFYGYTF. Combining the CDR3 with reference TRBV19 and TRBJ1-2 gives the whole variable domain DGGITQSPKYLFRKEGQNVTLSCEQNLNHDAMYWYRQDPGQGLRLIYYSQIVNDFQKGDIAEGYSVSREKKESFPLTVTSAQKNPTAFYLCASSHGGVFYGYTFGSGTRLTVV.

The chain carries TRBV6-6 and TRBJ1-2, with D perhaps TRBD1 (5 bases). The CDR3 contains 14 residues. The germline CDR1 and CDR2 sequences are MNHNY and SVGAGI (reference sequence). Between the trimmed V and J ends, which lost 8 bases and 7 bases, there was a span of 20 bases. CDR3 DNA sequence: TGTGCCAGCGTATTCAGTCGGGGCTTTTCTGGCTACACCTTC. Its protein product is CASVFSRGFSGYTF.

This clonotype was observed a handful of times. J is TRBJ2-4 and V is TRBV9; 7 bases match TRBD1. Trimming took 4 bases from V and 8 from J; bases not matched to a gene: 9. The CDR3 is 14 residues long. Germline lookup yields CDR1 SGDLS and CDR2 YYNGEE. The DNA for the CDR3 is TGTGCCAGCAGCAGTACAGGGGAAAGGTACATTCAGTACTTC. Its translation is CASSSTGERYIQYF.

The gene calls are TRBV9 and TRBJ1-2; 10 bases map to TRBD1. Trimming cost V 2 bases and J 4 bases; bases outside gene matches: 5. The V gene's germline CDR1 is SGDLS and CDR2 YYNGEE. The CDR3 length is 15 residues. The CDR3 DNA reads TGTGCCAGCAGCGTTGGGACAGGGGTGGTCTATGGCTACACCTTC. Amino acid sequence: CASSVGTGVVYGYTF.

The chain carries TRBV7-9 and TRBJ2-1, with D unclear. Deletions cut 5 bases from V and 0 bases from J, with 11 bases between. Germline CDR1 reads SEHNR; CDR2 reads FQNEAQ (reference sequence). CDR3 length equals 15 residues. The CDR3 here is CASSISFSSYNEQFF. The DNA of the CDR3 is TGTGCCAGCAGCATTTCTTTTAGCTCCTACAATGAGCAGTTCTTC. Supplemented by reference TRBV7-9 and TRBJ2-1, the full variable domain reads DTGVSQNPRHKITKRGQNVTFRCDPISEHNRLYWYRQTLGQGPEFLTYFQNEAQLEKSRLLSDRFSAERPKGSFSTLEIQRTEQGDSAMYLCASSISFSSYNEQFFGPGTRLTVL.

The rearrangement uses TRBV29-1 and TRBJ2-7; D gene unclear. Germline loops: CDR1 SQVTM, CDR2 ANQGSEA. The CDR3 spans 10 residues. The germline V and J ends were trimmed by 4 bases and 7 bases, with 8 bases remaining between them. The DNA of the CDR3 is TGCAGCGTTGTTGGACGGGAGCAGTACTTC. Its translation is CSVVGREQYF.

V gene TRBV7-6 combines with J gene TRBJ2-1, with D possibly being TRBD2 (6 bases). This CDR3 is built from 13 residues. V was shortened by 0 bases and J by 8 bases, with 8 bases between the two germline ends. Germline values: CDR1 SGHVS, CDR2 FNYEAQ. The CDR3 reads CASSLAWGDEQFF. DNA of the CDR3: TGTGCCAGCAGCTTAGCATGGGGGGATGAGCAGTTCTTC.

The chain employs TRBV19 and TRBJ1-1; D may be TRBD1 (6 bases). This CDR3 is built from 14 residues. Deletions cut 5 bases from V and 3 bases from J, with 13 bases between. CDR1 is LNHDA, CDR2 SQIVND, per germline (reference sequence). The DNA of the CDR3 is TGTGCCAGTAGTCTCGGCAGGGGTTACACTGAAGCTTTCTTT. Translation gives CASSLGRGYTEAFF.

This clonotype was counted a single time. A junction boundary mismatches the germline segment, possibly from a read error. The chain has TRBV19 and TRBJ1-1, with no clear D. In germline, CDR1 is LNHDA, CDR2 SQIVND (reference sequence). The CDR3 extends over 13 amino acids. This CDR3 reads CTSSILSRSEAFF. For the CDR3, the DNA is TGTACCAGTAGTATCTTAAGCCGATCTGAAGCTTTCTTT.

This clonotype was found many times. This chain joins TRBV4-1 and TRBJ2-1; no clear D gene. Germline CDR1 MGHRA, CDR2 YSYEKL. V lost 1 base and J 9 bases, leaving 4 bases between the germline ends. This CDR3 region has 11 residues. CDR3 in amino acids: CASSQGGEQFF. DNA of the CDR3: TGCGCCAGCAGCCAAGGGGGTGAGCAGTTCTTC.

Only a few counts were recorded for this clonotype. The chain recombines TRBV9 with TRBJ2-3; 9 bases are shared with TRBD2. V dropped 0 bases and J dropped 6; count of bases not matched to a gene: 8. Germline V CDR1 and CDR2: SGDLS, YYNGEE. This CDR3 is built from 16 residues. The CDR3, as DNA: TGTGCCAGCAGCGTAGTCGGGCGGGGGGGTTCGGATACGCAGTATTTT. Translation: CASSVVGRGGSDTQYF. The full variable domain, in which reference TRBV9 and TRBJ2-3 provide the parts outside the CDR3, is DSGVTQTPKHLITATGQRVTLRCSPRSGDLSVYWYQQSLDQGLQFLIQYYNGEERAKGNILERFSAQQFPDLHSELNLSSLELGDSALYFCASSVVGRGGSDTQYFGPGTRLTVL.

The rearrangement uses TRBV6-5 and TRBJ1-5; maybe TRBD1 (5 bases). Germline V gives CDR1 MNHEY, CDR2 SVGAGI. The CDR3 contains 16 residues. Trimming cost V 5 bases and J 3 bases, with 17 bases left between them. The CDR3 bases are TGTGCCAGCAGTCCTTTGGCTCTGGGGCTCAATCAGCCCCAGCATTTT. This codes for CASSPLALGLNQPQHF.